This T cell receptor beta chain was observed in a study of identical twins. The study, taken as a whole, reports: For out-of-frame beta sequences, excess twin sharing was weaker. Compared with unrelated sharing, twin-shared out-of-frame alpha sequences had more low-probability sequences.

Each CDR3 protein is one row after TCRdb ran MiXCR on the 5' RACE reads. The data show roughly 290,000 distinct CDR3 sequences, roughly 9.8% seen once. This clonotype was recorded many times. Its antigen is still unknown. Between the trimmed V and J ends, which lost 0 bases and 4 bases, there was a span of 5 bases. This CDR3 spans 13 amino acids. Germline V CDR1 and CDR2: SGHRS, YFSETQ. These data were also reused for a study on yellow fever vaccine responses in identical twins.

This chain connects TRBV5-1 to TRBJ2-1; no definite D call. Material for sequencing was CD8+ T cells sorted from blood. The origin of this receptor is a woman younger than 30 in good health. The CDR3 DNA reads as TGCGCCAGCAGCTTGGACGGATACAATGAGCAGTTCTTC. Residues: CASSLDGYNEQFF.